These 27 T cell receptor beta chains originate from one sample sequenced in a study of Ad26.COV2.S vaccination and SARS-CoV-2 variants. Profiling relied on immunoSEQ multiplex PCR, and the TCRdb table lists in-frame clones only, not all of them. The sample includes roughly 700,000 clones, roughly 90% of them seen just once. The treatment denotes: 19 received Ad26.COV2.S at low or high dose, single or two shots; roughly five received placebo; per-sample allocation not given. The investigators took samples on day 63 after the first vaccine or placebo injection. The material was peripheral blood, obtained in a trial of Ad26.COV2.S vaccine versus placebo. The receptors derive from a person aged 18-65 years who received the Ad26.COV2.S COVID-19 vaccine or a placebo.

The genes are TRBV7-2 and TRBJ2-5; no clear D. V shed 5 bases and J shed 2 bases, with 12 bases lying between them. Per germline, CDR1 SGHTA and CDR2 FQGNSA. CDR3 length equals 14 residues. CDR3: CASSRSAGQETQYF. The CDR3 coding sequence is TGTGCCAGCAGCCGCTCAGCCGGGCAAGAGACCCAGTACTTC.

V is TRBV6-5 and J is TRBJ2-5; 9 nucleotides align to TRBD1. Germline loops: CDR1 MNHEY, CDR2 SVGAGI. The CDR3 is made up of 15 amino acids. Germline trimming cut 6 bases from V and 5 bases from J; bases unmatched to any gene: 10. The CDR3 DNA reads TGTGCCAGCAGAGGAGGCTACAGGGGGCATGAGACCCAGTACTTC. Its protein is CASRGGYRGHETQYF.

The genes are TRBV27 and TRBJ2-6, with D perhaps being TRBD1 or TRBD2 (5 bases each). The CDR3 spans 16 residues. The V gene lost 5 bases and the J gene lost 4 bases, with 15 bases spanning the gap. CDR1 and CDR2 (germline): MNHEY, SMNVEV (reference sequence). CDR3 region: CASSAGTATGANVLTF. The CDR3 coding sequence is TGTGCCAGCAGTGCCGGGACGGCCACCGGGGCCAACGTCCTGACTTTC.

A remark on this clone: At the DNA level, this CDR3 is encoded by other sequences in the same sample as well. The gene calls are TRBV5-1 and TRBJ1-3; D not resolved. CDR1 is SGHRS and CDR2 is YFSETQ in the germline V gene. V was shortened by 0 bases and J by 0 bases, with 4 bases between the two germline ends. The CDR3 sequence is 14 residues long. The DNA of the CDR3 is TGCGCCAGCAGCTTGGGGTCCTCTGGAAACACCATATATTTT. Residues: CASSLGSSGNTIYF.

This chain joins TRBV5-5 and TRBJ1-4; maybe TRBD1 (5 bases). V gave up 4 bases and J gave up 7 bases, with 14 bases separating them. Germline loops: CDR1 SGHKS, CDR2 YYEKEE (reference sequence). The CDR3 extends over 14 amino acids. DNA of the CDR3: TGTGCCAGCAGCCTGCCGGTGGGGGGTGAAAAACTGTTTTTT. It codes for CASSLPVGGEKLFF.

The V gene is TRBV9, the J gene TRBJ1-4; the D is unclear. CDR3 length: 13 residues. Germline V gene sequence: CDR1 SGDLS, CDR2 YYNGEE. V was shortened by 6 bases and J by 7 bases, with 13 bases between the two germline ends. In DNA, the CDR3 is TGTGCCAGCAATCGGGGAGGGAGTGAAAAACTGTTTTTT. It yields the protein CASNRGGSEKLFF.

V and J are TRBV5-6 and TRBJ1-6; 10 bases fit TRBD1. This CDR3 has 16 amino acids. CDR1 is SGHDT and CDR2 is YYEEEE in the germline V gene. V was pared by 0 bases and J by 9 bases, with 6 bases of the junction left unmatched. The DNA of the CDR3 is TGTGCCAGCAGCTTGGTGGGGGACAGGGGTTCTTCACCCCTCCACTTT. It specifies CASSLVGDRGSSPLHF.

The chain joins TRBV5-1 to TRBJ1-1; 10 nucleotides line up with TRBD1. The CDR3 covers 13 residues. With 3 bases clipped from V and 7 bases from J, the junction kept 3 bases outside the gene matches. The germline V gene has CDR1 SGHRS and CDR2 YFSETQ. For the CDR3, the DNA is TGCGCCAGCAGCTATGGACAGGGGGGTGAAGCTTTCTTT. Translating gives CASSYGQGGEAFF. Full variable domain (missing parts from reference TRBV5-1 and TRBJ1-1): KAGVTQTPRYLIKTRGQQVTLSCSPISGHRSVSWYQQTPGQGLQFLFEYFSETQRNKGNFPGRFSGRQFSNSRSEMNVSTLELGDSALYLCASSYGQGGEAFFGQGTRLTVV.

The chain joins TRBV12-5 to TRBJ1-5; D is unclear. Per the germline V gene, CDR1 is LGHNT and CDR2 is FRNRAP. The CDR3 loop spans 15 amino acids. V was cut by 0 bases and J by 6 bases, with 12 bases left in between. In DNA form, the CDR3 reads TGTGCTAGTGGTTTGGTAAGAGGGTTCGGTCAGCCCCAGCATTTT. It translates to CASGLVRGFGQPQHF.

This chain joins TRBV5-6 and TRBJ1-3, with D possibly being TRBD1 (6 bases). Germline V lookup: CDR1 SGHDT, CDR2 YYEEEE. The CDR3 length is 14 residues. V lost 2 bases, J lost 5 bases, and 11 bases lay in between. CDR3 nucleotides: TGTGCCAGCAGCTTCGCAGGGGTTAGAAACACCATATATTTT. It codes for CASSFAGVRNTIYF.

This clone has a single count. The chain couples TRBV18 to TRBJ2-1, with a possible D match to TRBD2 (5 bases). This CDR3 has 13 residues. Germline CDR1 and CDR2: KGHSH and LQKENI. V gave up 0 bases and J gave up 8 bases, with 8 bases separating them. The CDR3 DNA is TGTGCCAGCTCACCACCGGGGAGTTATGAGCAGTTCTTC. Translation gives CASSPPGSYEQFF.

There are a few counts of this clone. The chain recombines TRBV21-1 with TRBJ2-2; the D call in the table, TRBD1, was not verified against the DNA. TRBV21-1 counts as a pseudogene. The CDR3 has 19 amino acids. The DNA of the CDR3 is TGTGCCAGCAGCAAAGTTGGGCCCGTTGAGACAGGGAACACCGGGGAGCTGTTTTTT. Its translation: CASSKVGPVETGNTGELFF.

The CDR3: CASSERAGGFQPQHF. CDR3 in DNA: TGTGCCAGCAGTGAAAGGGCAGGGGGCTTTCAGCCCCAGCATTTT. V usage is TRBV6-1 and J usage is TRBJ1-5; 8 bases are shared with TRBD1. Trimming at V came to 2 bases and at J to 6 bases, leaving 6 bases not matched to a gene. The CDR3 has 15 amino acids. Germline V gene lookup returns CDR1 MNHNS and CDR2 SASEGT.

This chain connects TRBV19 to TRBJ2-1, with 9 bases matching TRBD2. CDR3 length: 16 amino acids. The J segment lost 7 bases and the V segment lost 5 bases, leaving 12 bases of the junction unmatched. Germline lookup yields CDR1 LNHDA and CDR2 SQIVND (reference sequence). CDR3: CASSPRAGGQSNEQFF. The CDR3 nucleotides are TGTGCCAGTAGTCCTCGAGCGGGAGGTCAGTCGAATGAGCAGTTCTTC.

The V and J genes are TRBV3-1 (or the pseudogene TRBV3-2) and TRBJ2-5; 8 bases align to TRBD2. Looked up from germline, CDR1 is LGHDT and CDR2 is YNNKEL (reference sequence). Trimming removed 0 bases from V and 5 bases from J; junction bases left unmatched: 5. The CDR3 length is 15 residues. The DNA of the CDR3 is TGTGCCAGCAGCCAAGAAAGGGCGGGGGGCGAGACCCAGTACTTC. It encodes CASSQERAGGETQYF.

The chain has TRBV12-3 or TRBV12-4 and TRBJ2-7; no firm D call. Deletions cut 2 bases from V and 2 bases from J, with 4 bases between. This CDR3 comprises 12 residues. CDR3: CASSLSAYEQYF. Here the CDR3 DNA reads TGTGCCAGCAGTTTAAGCGCCTACGAGCAGTACTTC.

The chain is built from TRBV19 and TRBJ2-7, with D perhaps TRBD1 (5 bases). The V end lost 5 bases, the J end lost 7 bases, and 12 bases lay between the germline ends. The CDR3 spans 12 residues. The germline V gene encodes CDR1 LNHDA and CDR2 SQIVND (reference sequence). CDR3 coding DNA: TGTGCCAGTAGTCCAACAGGTTTAGAGCAGTACTTC. This gives the protein CASSPTGLEQYF.

CDR3 DNA: TGTGCCACCAGTGATTTTACTTCTGGGGTCTCAGGAAACACCATATATTTT. Amino acid sequence: CATSDFTSGVSGNTIYF. The rearrangement uses TRBV24-1 and TRBJ1-3; D gene ambiguous. CDR1 is KGHDR, CDR2 SFDVKD, per germline. The CDR3 length is 17 residues. V was pared by 1 base and J by 4 bases, with 16 bases between.

V gene TRBV6-2 or TRBV6-3 combines with J gene TRBJ2-1; TRBD2 agrees at 8 bases. Germline V gene lookup returns CDR1 MNHEY and CDR2 SVGEGT. The CDR3 is 14 amino acids. V shed 0 bases and J 10 bases; nucleotides not matched to a gene: 5. The CDR3 protein is CASSYSGGGPEQFF. The DNA for the CDR3 is TGTGCCAGCAGTTACTCTGGCGGGGGGCCCGAGCAGTTCTTC.

Comments on this clone: Within the sample, other DNA sequences also encode this same CDR3. Written as DNA, the CDR3 is TGTGCCAGTAGTATTGGTGGGGAGACAGATACGCAGTATTTT. It codes for CASSIGGETDTQYF. J is TRBJ2-3 and V is TRBV19; tentative D call: TRBD2 (5 bases). CDR1 and CDR2 (germline): LNHDA, SQIVND (reference sequence). The CDR3 contains 14 residues. With 3 bases removed from V and 3 bases from J, the gap between germline ends came to 10 bases.

The chain has TRBV6-1 and TRBJ1-4, with 8 nucleotides matching TRBD1. The CDR3 is 14 amino acids. Germline CDR1 and CDR2: MNHNS and SASEGT. V shed 6 bases and J 4 bases; nucleotides not matched to a gene: 4. The CDR3 protein is CASRGTGGNEKLFF. CDR3 nucleotide sequence: TGTGCCAGCAGGGGGACAGGAGGTAATGAAAAACTGTTTTTT.

This chain uses TRBV5-6 with TRBJ2-2, with 9 bases lining up with TRBD1. CDR1 and CDR2 from the germline V gene are SGHDT and YYEEEE. V gave up 1 base and J gave up 1 base; unmatched junction bases: 2. The CDR3 loop spans 16 amino acids. CDR3: CASSLWGQGNTGELFF. As DNA, the CDR3 is TGTGCCAGCAGCTTGTGGGGACAGGGGAACACCGGGGAGCTGTTTTTT.

The rearrangement links TRBV7-8 to TRBJ1-4; no clear D gene. Trimming cost V 1 base and J 4 bases, with 10 bases left between them. The CDR3 covers 15 residues. Germline values: CDR1 SGHVS, CDR2 FQNEAQ. CDR3 residues: CASSLEAGFNEKLFF. In DNA form, the CDR3 reads TGTGCCAGCAGCTTAGAGGCCGGGTTTAATGAAAAACTGTTTTTT.

The chain is built from TRBV27 and TRBJ2-7; D tentatively reads TRBD1 or TRBD2 (8 bases each). CDR1 and CDR2 (germline): MNHEY, SMNVEV (reference sequence). V gave up 3 bases and J gave up 2 bases, with 17 bases separating them. The CDR3 runs 16 residues. CDR3 DNA: TGTGCCAGCAGTTTGGGCGGGGGGACAGGAACCTACGAGCAGTACTTC. Amino acids: CASSLGGGTGTYEQYF.

The chain couples TRBV30 to TRBJ2-1; TRBD2 matches at 9 bases. V was clipped by 0 bases and J by 8 bases; unmatched bases: 5. The CDR3 is made up of 14 amino acids. CDR1 and CDR2 from the germline V gene are GTSNPN and SVGIG (reference sequence). The chain's CDR3 is CAWSVPSGKYEQFF. CDR3 sequence (DNA): TGTGCCTGGAGTGTCCCTAGCGGGAAATATGAGCAGTTCTTC.

V and J are TRBV30 and TRBJ2-1; the D gene is possibly TRBD2 (5 bases). The germline V and J ends were trimmed by 3 bases and 9 bases, with 9 bases remaining between them. CDR1 and CDR2 from the germline V gene are GTSNPN and SVGIG (reference sequence). The CDR3 has 11 residues. Here the CDR3 DNA reads TGTGCCTGGAGCGAACGGGGTGAGCAGTTCTTC. Its translation: CAWSERGEQFF.

This chain links TRBV24-1 with TRBJ2-1; a weak D match, TRBD2 (6 bases). The germline gives CDR1 KGHDR, CDR2 SFDVKD. CDR3 size: 16 residues. The V end was cut by 4 bases, the J end by 2 bases, with 14 bases between. CDR3: CATSDSLAVTYNEQFF. Written as DNA, the CDR3 is TGTGCCACCAGTGACTCCTTAGCGGTCACCTACAATGAGCAGTTCTTC.